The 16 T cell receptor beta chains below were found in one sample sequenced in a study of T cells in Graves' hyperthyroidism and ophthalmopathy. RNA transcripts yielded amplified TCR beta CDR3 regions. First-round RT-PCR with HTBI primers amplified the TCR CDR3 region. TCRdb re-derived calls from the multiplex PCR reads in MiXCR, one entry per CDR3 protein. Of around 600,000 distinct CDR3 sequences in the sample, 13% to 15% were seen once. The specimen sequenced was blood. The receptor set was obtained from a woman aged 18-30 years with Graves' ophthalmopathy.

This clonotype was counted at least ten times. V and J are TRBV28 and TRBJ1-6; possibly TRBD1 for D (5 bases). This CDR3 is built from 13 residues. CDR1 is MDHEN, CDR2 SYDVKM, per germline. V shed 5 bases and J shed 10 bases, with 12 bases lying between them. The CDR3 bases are TGTGCCAGCAGTAGGGACGAGGGATCACCCCTCCACTTT. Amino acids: CASSRDEGSPLHF.

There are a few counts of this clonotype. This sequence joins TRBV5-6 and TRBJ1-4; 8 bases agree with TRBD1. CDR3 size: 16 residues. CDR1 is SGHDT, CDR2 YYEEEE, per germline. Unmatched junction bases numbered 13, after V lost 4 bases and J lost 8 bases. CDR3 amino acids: CASSPGQGRFGEKLFF. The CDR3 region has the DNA TGTGCCAGCAGCCCAGGACAGGGCCGCTTTGGGGAAAAACTGTTTTTT.

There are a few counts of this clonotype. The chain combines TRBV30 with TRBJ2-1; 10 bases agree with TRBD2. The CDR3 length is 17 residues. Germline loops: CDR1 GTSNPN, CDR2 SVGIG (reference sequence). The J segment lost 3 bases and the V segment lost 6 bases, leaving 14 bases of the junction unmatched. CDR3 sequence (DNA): TGTGCCTGCCGAGGATTAATAGCGGGAGGCCGCTACAATGAGCAGTTCTTC. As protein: CACRGLIAGGRYNEQFF.

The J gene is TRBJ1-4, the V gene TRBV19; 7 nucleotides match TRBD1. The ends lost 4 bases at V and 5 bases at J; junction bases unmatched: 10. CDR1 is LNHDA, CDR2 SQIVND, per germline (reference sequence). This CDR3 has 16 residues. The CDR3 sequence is CASSTTNRGSNEKLFF. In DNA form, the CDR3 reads TGTGCCAGTAGTACGACGAACAGGGGATCCAATGAAAAACTGTTTTTT.

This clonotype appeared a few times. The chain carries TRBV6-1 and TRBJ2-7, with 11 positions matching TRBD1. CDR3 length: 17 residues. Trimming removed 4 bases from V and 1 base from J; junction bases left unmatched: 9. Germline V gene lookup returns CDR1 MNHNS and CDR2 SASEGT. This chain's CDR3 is CASSGWTGGFRSYEQYF. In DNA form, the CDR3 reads TGTGCCAGCAGTGGATGGACAGGGGGCTTTCGTTCCTACGAGCAGTACTTC.

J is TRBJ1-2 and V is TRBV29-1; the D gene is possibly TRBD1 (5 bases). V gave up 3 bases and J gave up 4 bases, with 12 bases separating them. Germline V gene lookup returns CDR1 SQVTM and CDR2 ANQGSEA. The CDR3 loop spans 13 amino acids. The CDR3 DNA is TGCAGCGTTGACGTGACAGCCCCCTATGGCTACACCTTC. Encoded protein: CSVDVTAPYGYTF.

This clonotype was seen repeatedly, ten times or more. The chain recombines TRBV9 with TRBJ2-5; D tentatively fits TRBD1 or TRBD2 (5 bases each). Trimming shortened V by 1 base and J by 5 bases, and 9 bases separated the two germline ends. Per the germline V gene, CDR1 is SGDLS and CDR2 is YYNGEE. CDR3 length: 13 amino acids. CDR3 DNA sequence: TGTGCCAGCAGCGTACGGGACGGGGAGACCCAGTACTTC. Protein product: CASSVRDGETQYF.

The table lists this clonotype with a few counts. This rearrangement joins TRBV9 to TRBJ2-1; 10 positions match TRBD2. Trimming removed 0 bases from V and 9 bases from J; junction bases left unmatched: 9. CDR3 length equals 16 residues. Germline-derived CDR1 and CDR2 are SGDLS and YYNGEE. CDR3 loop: CASSVDGGSGRGEQFF. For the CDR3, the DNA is TGTGCCAGCAGCGTAGACGGGGGGAGCGGGAGGGGTGAGCAGTTCTTC.

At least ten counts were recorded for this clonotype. CDR3 region: CASSLAVQNSGSYNSPLHF. The CDR3 DNA reads TGTGCCAGCAGTTTGGCGGTACAGAATTCAGGCTCCTATAATTCACCCCTCCACTTT. The rearrangement links TRBV27 to TRBJ1-6; D gene unclear. The CDR3 is 19 amino acids. Germline V gene sequence: CDR1 MNHEY, CDR2 SMNVEV (reference sequence). Deletions cut 3 bases from V and 0 bases from J, with 18 bases between.

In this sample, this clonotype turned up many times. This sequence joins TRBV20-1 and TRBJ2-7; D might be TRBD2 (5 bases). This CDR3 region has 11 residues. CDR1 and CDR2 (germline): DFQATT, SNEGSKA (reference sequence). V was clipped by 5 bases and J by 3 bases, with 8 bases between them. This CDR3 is CSAVRDYEQYF. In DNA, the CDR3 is TGCAGTGCTGTCCGGGACTACGAGCAGTACTTC.

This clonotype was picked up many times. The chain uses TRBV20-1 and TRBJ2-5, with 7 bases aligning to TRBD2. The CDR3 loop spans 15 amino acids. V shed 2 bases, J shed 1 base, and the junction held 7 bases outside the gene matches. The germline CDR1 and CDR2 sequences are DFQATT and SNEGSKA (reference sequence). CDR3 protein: CSARRGAGFQETQYF. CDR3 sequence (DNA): TGCAGTGCTAGACGCGGAGCGGGATTCCAAGAGACCCAGTACTTC.

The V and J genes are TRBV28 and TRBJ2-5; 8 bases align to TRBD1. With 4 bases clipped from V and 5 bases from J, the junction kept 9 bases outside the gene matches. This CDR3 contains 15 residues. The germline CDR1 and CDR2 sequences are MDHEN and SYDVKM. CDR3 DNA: TGTGCCAGCAGTTCACGACAGGGGCCGGGGGAGACCCAGTACTTC. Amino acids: CASSSRQGPGETQYF. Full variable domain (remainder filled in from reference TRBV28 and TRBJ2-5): DVKVTQSSRYLVKRTGEKVFLECVQDMDHENMFWYRQDPGLGLRLIYFSYDVKMKEKGDIPEGYSVSREKKERFSLILESASTNQTSMYLCASSSRQGPGETQYFGPGTRLLVL.

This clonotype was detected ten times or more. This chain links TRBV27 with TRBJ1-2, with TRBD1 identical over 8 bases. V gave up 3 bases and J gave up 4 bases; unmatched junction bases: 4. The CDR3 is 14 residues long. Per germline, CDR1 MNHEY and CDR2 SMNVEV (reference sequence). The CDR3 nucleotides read TGTGCCAGCAGTTTTGGACAGGGAGGCTATGGCTACACCTTC. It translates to CASSFGQGGYGYTF.

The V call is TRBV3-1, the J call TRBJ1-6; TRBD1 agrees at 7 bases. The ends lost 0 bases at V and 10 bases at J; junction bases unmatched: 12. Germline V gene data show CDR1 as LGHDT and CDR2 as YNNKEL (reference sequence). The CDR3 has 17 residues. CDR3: CASSQDLGRQGDSPLHF. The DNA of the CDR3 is TGTGCCAGCAGCCAAGATTTGGGTCGACAGGGAGACTCACCCCTCCACTTT.

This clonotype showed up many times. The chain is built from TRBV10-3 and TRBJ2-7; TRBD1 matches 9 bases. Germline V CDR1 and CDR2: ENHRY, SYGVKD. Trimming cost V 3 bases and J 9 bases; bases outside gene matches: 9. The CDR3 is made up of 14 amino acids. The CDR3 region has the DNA TGTGCCATCAGTGATCTCCGGGACAGGGAAGGGCAGTACTTC. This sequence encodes CAISDLRDREGQYF.

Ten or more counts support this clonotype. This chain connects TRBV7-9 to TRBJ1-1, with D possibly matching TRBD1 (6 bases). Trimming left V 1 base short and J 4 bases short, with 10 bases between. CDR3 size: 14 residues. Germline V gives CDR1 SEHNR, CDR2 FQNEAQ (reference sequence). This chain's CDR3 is CASSLVGGGTEAFF. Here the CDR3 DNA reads TGTGCCAGCAGCTTAGTTGGGGGCGGCACTGAAGCTTTCTTT.